This record concerns one TCR beta chain sequence. Its antigen is not identified. Both 60 Vbeta primers and 13 Jbeta primers went into the PCR. Original data processing: The count from a later analysis was some 76 million unique TCR beta chains, around 10 million of them shared. Profiled with immunoSEQ multiplex PCR; TCRdb holds only in-frame clones, not every one. V, J and clone size are those of that table, while D and trimming were read from the DNA. Among more than 150,000 clones, around 83% were seen once, and the ten largest hold 1% to 1.5%. V shed 6 bases and J shed 5 bases, with 19 bases lying between them. The germline V gene encodes CDR1 SNHLY and CDR2 FYNNEI. The CDR3 loop spans 15 amino acids. This specimen comes from a study of cytomegalovirus exposure and HLA in healthy donors. Regarding the study as a whole: Clonal expansion, a later analysis showed, was greater in HLA-associated TCR beta chains than in equally common others. Reportedly, cytomegalovirus status was diagnosed with high sensitivity and specificity.

Sequenced input: PBMCs. The V and J genes are TRBV2 and TRBJ1-1; D is unclear. This receptor was obtained from a girl aged 2 to 9 in good health and CMV-seropositive. CDR3 region: CASSPGSLLWTEAFF. CDR3 bases: TGTGCCAGCAGCCCCGGGAGTCTCCTATGGACTGAAGCTTTCTTT. Full variable domain (outside the CDR3, taken from reference TRBV2 and TRBJ1-1): EPEVTQTPSHQVTQMGQEVILRCVPISNHLYFYWYRQILGQKVEFLVSFYNNEISEKSEIFDDQFSVERPDGSNFTLKIRSTKLEDSAMYFCASSPGSLLWTEAFFGQGTRLTVV.